The next 10 T cell receptor beta chains were all read from a single sample in a study of blood T cell repertoires in COVID-19. TCRdb's copy holds only in-frame clones and misses some; the assay was immunoSEQ multiplex PCR. The sample lists a few hundred thousand clones, over 80% occurring once. The sequenced material came from peripheral blood. Every receptor here comes from a man aged 60-69 years who had recovered from COVID-19.

The chain employs TRBV27 and TRBJ2-5, with 7 bases lining up with TRBD1. The V gene's germline CDR1 is MNHEY and CDR2 SMNVEV (reference sequence). V was pared by 3 bases and J by 4 bases, with 2 bases of the junction left unmatched. The CDR3 has 13 residues. The chain's CDR3 is CASSFPGGETQYF. The CDR3 region has the DNA TGTGCCAGCAGTTTCCCAGGGGGAGAGACCCAGTACTTC.

V is TRBV19 and J is TRBJ1-2; D not resolved. Germline CDR1 reads LNHDA; CDR2 reads SQIVND (reference sequence). Trimming removed 0 bases from V and 8 bases from J, with 19 bases in between. The CDR3 length is 16 residues. Here the CDR3 reads CASSIDLIEGTPGYTF. CDR3 bases: TGTGCCAGTAGTATAGATTTAATTGAGGGTACCCCCGGCTACACCTTC.

The chain is built from TRBV7-2 and TRBJ2-1; TRBD2 agrees at 10 bases. In germline, CDR1 is SGHTA, CDR2 FQGNSA. This CDR3 is 15 amino acids long. The trim removed 3 bases at V and 3 bases at J, leaving 2 bases unmatched. CDR3 residues: CASSFSGRVYNEQFF. Here the CDR3 DNA reads TGTGCCAGCAGCTTCAGCGGGAGGGTCTACAATGAGCAGTTCTTC. Full variable domain (outside the CDR3, taken from reference TRBV7-2 and TRBJ2-1): GAGVSQSPSNKVTEKGKDVELRCDPISGHTALYWYRQSLGQGLEFLIYFQGNSAPDKSGLPSDRFSAERTGGSVSTLTIQRTQQEDSAVYLCASSFSGRVYNEQFFGPGTRLTVL.

The J gene is TRBJ2-5, the V gene TRBV29-1; 15 bases align to TRBD2. Looked up from germline, CDR1 is SQVTM and CDR2 is ANQGSEA. The V and J ends lost 6 bases and 5 bases, in that order; junction bases with no gene match: 7. The CDR3 covers 15 residues. CDR3 in DNA: TGCAGCGTCGCGCGGACTAGCGGGAGGGGTGAGACCCAGTACTTC. Its protein product is CSVARTSGRGETQYF.

In the case of this clone: Other DNA sequences in this specimen translate into the identical CDR3. V usage is TRBV7-8 and J usage is TRBJ2-5, with a possible D match to TRBD1 (6 bases). CDR3 size: 14 residues. The germline V and J ends were trimmed by 5 bases and 5 bases, with 15 bases remaining between them. Germline loops: CDR1 SGHVS, CDR2 FQNEAQ. The CDR3 here is CASSPRGLGETQYF. The CDR3 DNA sequence: TGTGCCAGCAGCCCCAGGGGTTTGGGGGAGACCCAGTACTTC.

The gene calls are TRBV6-1 and TRBJ1-5; D is undetermined. V gave up 3 bases and J gave up 2 bases, with 11 bases separating them. The CDR3 contains 15 residues. Germline-derived CDR1 and CDR2 are MNHNS and SASEGT. In DNA, the CDR3 is TGTGCCAGCAGTGAGGGTGCGGGTGGCAATCAGCCCCAGCATTTT. This codes for CASSEGAGGNQPQHF.

Concerning this clone itself: Other DNA sequences in the same sample also yield this CDR3. The rearrangement uses TRBV28 and TRBJ1-2; 7 bases are shared with TRBD1. The CDR3 sequence is 15 residues long. Trimming took 4 bases from V and 4 from J; bases not matched to a gene: 9. In germline, CDR1 is MDHEN, CDR2 SYDVKM. Here the CDR3 reads CASSYPDRDGYGYTF. CDR3 coding DNA: TGTGCCAGCAGTTACCCAGACAGGGACGGCTATGGCTACACCTTC.

The V and J genes are TRBV5-1 and TRBJ1-2; the match to TRBD1 covers 8 bases. The CDR3 runs 14 residues. Germline CDR1 and CDR2: SGHRS and YFSETQ. Losses at the gene ends were 5 bases for V and 8 bases for J; bases not matched to a gene: 11. This CDR3 is CASRAQSAGGGYTF. The DNA for the CDR3 is TGCGCCAGCAGGGCTCAGTCGGCAGGGGGCGGCTACACCTTC.

This clone was counted many times. This chain connects TRBV4-2 to TRBJ1-6; D not certain. V was shortened by 0 bases and J by 7 bases, with 7 bases between the two germline ends. This CDR3 is 14 amino acids long. The germline V gene has CDR1 LGHNA and CDR2 YNFKEQ. The chain's CDR3 is CASSQESENSPLHF. CDR3 coding DNA: TGTGCCAGCAGCCAAGAGAGCGAGAATTCACCCCTCCACTTT.

The chain employs TRBV20-1 and TRBJ2-1; 8 positions match TRBD2. With 3 bases clipped from V and 6 bases from J, the junction kept 7 bases outside the gene matches. CDR3 length equals 14 residues. Germline values: CDR1 DFQATT, CDR2 SNEGSKA (reference sequence). The CDR3 loop is CSASKAGVPNEQFF. The CDR3 nucleotides read TGCAGTGCTAGTAAAGCGGGAGTGCCCAATGAGCAGTTCTTC.